Detailed here is one T cell receptor beta chain. The sample holds other DNA sequences that translate to the same CDR3. The data stem from a study of PD-L1 blockade in urothelial cancer. Study-wide context: Patients went on atezolizumab in 2014, receiving 1,200 mg intravenously every 3 weeks. Reported median T cell count for blood samples was some 140,000. Blood analysis occurred 3 weeks (second dose) and 6 weeks after treatment start.

Germline trimming cut 3 bases from V and 3 bases from J; bases unmatched to any gene: 8. The CDR3 runs 15 residues. Germline CDR1 and CDR2: SEHNR and FQNEAQ (reference sequence). Sequencing was performed with immunoSEQ multiplex PCR; in TCRdb, only in-frame clones are kept and a portion is missing. The table includes under 130,000 clones, about 85% detected once. The origin of this receptor is a man aged 45-60 years with urothelial cancer. The chain carries TRBV7-9 and TRBJ2-7; 7 nucleotides line up with TRBD1. The sequenced sample was PBMCs, obtained around atezolizumab (anti-PD-L1) treatment. The CDR3 here is CASSFDLTGYYEQYF. In DNA, the CDR3 is TGTGCCAGCAGCTTTGACTTGACAGGGTACTACGAGCAGTACTTC.